This TCR beta chain originates from a study of blood T cell repertoires in COVID-19. On the study more broadly: Samples came from the United States, Italy and Spain, spanning acute and convalescent COVID-19.

Generated by immunoSEQ multiplex PCR, the TCRdb table keeps only in-frame clones and is missing some. This repertoire shows roughly 100,000 clones, around 88% found once; its top ten account for about 17%. The clonotype comes from a woman of 80 years or more with acute or convalescent COVID-19. Sequencing input: peripheral blood.

CDR3 in DNA: TGTGCCAGCAGCGAGACTAGCGGGGGCTGGCATGAGCAGTTCTTC. Its protein product is CASSETSGGWHEQFF. The chain recombines TRBV9 with TRBJ2-1, with 12 bases fitting TRBD2. Germline-derived CDR1 and CDR2 are SGDLS and YYNGEE. Trimming cost V 3 bases and J 8 bases; bases outside gene matches: 6. The CDR3 is 15 residues long.